Below are 18 T cell receptor beta chains sequenced from a single sample in a study of T cell changes during pregnancy in multiple sclerosis. Clones were sequenced by immunoSEQ multiplex PCR, and TCRdb holds only the in-frame ones, with some missing. Of tens of thousands of clones listed, 80% to 90% are singletons. This sample comprised CD4+ T cells from peripheral blood mononuclear cells, obtained after pregnancy. These receptors were taken from a female donor with multiple sclerosis, enrolled in a pregnancy study.

This clone is a singleton in its sample. The rearrangement joins TRBV5-1 to TRBJ2-2; a possible D gene is TRBD1 (5 bases). CDR3 length equals 16 residues. Germline V lookup: CDR1 SGHRS, CDR2 YFSETQ. V was trimmed by 5 bases and J by 4 bases, leaving 18 bases between them. CDR3: CASSPSDSVGTGELFF. In nucleotides, the CDR3 is TGCGCCAGCAGTCCGTCTGACAGTGTCGGCACCGGGGAGCTGTTTTTT.

This chain joins TRBV5-1 and TRBJ1-4, with D perhaps matching TRBD1 (6 bases). Trimming left V 0 bases short and J 7 bases short, with 22 bases between. Germline CDR1 and CDR2: SGHRS and YFSETQ. The CDR3 length is 18 residues. The DNA for the CDR3 is TGCGCCAGCAGCTTGGGAACGGCGGCACAGGGAAGAGGTGAAAAACTGTTTTTT. Encoded protein: CASSLGTAAQGRGEKLFF.

The chain uses TRBV9 and TRBJ2-5; the match to TRBD2 covers 12 bases. Germline V gene sequence: CDR1 SGDLS, CDR2 YYNGEE. The V gene end was trimmed by 0 bases and the J gene end by 3 bases; junction bases not matched to a gene: 0. CDR3 length: 15 residues. The CDR3 DNA sequence: TGTGCCAGCAGCGTAGGACTAGCGGGAGAAGAGACCCAGTACTTC. This encodes CASSVGLAGEETQYF.

The chain uses TRBV30 and TRBJ2-3; 7 bases align to TRBD2. J was trimmed by 6 bases and V by 0 bases; bases with no gene match: 12. This CDR3 contains 16 residues. In germline, CDR1 is GTSNPN, CDR2 SVGIG (reference sequence). CDR3 sequence (DNA): TGTGCCTGGAGTGTATTCGGGGCGGGAGTGATGGATACGCAGTATTTT. Amino acids: CAWSVFGAGVMDTQYF.

This rearrangement joins TRBV30 to TRBJ2-7; 14 nucleotides agree with TRBD2. CDR1 and CDR2 (germline): GTSNPN, SVGIG (reference sequence). V lost 8 bases to trimming and J lost 4 bases; unmatched junction nucleotides: 1. CDR3 length equals 12 residues. The CDR3 region is CAGTSGRYEQYF. The CDR3, as DNA: TGTGCCGGGACTAGCGGGAGATACGAGCAGTACTTC.

V usage is TRBV7-9 and J usage is TRBJ2-6; the match to TRBD1 covers 9 bases. In germline, CDR1 is SEHNR, CDR2 FQNEAQ (reference sequence). J lost 5 bases, V lost 3 bases, and 8 bases had no gene match. The CDR3 has 17 residues. The CDR3 protein is CASSLGQGGMRANVLTF. In nucleotides, the CDR3 is TGTGCCAGCAGCTTGGGACAGGGAGGAATGAGGGCCAACGTCCTGACTTTC.

Only a few counts were recorded for this clone. The chain combines TRBV9 with TRBJ1-1; D is ambiguous. This CDR3 comprises 13 residues. Deletions cut 1 base from V and 1 base from J, with 5 bases between. From germline, CDR1 is SGDLS and CDR2 YYNGEE. CDR3 amino acids: CASSVSGNTEAFF. The CDR3 DNA reads as TGTGCCAGCAGCGTATCCGGGAACACTGAAGCTTTCTTT.

This clone was observed a handful of times. The rearrangement uses TRBV6-6 and TRBJ2-1; 8 nucleotides agree with TRBD1. The V and J ends lost 5 bases and 3 bases, in that order; junction bases with no gene match: 9. Looked up from germline, CDR1 is MNHNY and CDR2 is SVGAGI (reference sequence). There are 16 residues in the CDR3. The CDR3 sequence is CASSAWTGSGYNEQFF. CDR3 DNA: TGTGCCAGCAGTGCCTGGACAGGGTCCGGCTACAATGAGCAGTTCTTC.

This chain uses TRBV14 with TRBJ1-2, with 7 bases matching TRBD1. The germline V gene has CDR1 SGHDN and CDR2 FVKESK. V dropped 1 base and J dropped 8; count of bases not matched to a gene: 10. The CDR3 runs to 15 residues. The CDR3 coding sequence is TGTGCCAGCAGCCAAGCGGGACAGAGGATACGGGGCTACACCTTC. It translates to CASSQAGQRIRGYTF.

Only a few counts were recorded for this clone. This chain links TRBV6-5 with TRBJ2-2; TRBD2 aligns across 7 bases. CDR1 is MNHEY and CDR2 is SVGAGI in the germline V gene. The V segment lost 9 bases and the J segment 4 bases; nucleotides outside the gene matches: 8. The CDR3 is made up of 14 amino acids. The CDR3 region is CASSAGSSTGELFF. The CDR3 nucleotides read TGTGCCAGTTCAGCGGGATCGAGCACCGGGGAGCTGTTTTTT.

The chain employs TRBV5-6 and TRBJ2-7; TRBD2 might be the D (5 bases). Germline CDR1 is SGHDT and CDR2 is YYEEEE. CDR3 size: 16 residues. V was cut by 1 base and J by 5 bases, with 19 bases left in between. CDR3 loop: CASSLRVSAARNEQYF. CDR3 DNA: TGTGCCAGCAGCTTGCGGGTTTCAGCGGCCAGGAACGAGCAGTACTTC. Drawing the rest from reference TRBV5-6 and TRBJ2-7, the complete variable domain is DAGVTQSPTHLIKTRGQQVTLRCSPKSGHDTVSWYQQALGQGPQFIFQYYEEEERQRGNFPDRFSGHQFPNYSSELNVNALLLGDSALYLCASSLRVSAARNEQYFGPGTRLTVT.

The chain has TRBV20-1 and TRBJ2-1; no firm D call. The V end lost 2 bases, the J end lost 9 bases, and 5 bases lay between the germline ends. Germline CDR1 reads DFQATT; CDR2 reads SNEGSKA (reference sequence). The CDR3 runs to 10 residues. The CDR3 is CSARPVEQFF. CDR3 sequence (DNA): TGCAGTGCTAGACCAGTTGAGCAGTTCTTC.

The J gene is TRBJ1-4, the V gene TRBV10-3; D uncertain. Germline lookup yields CDR1 ENHRY and CDR2 SYGVKD. The CDR3 spans 13 residues. The V end lost 2 bases, the J end lost 3 bases, and 4 bases lay between the germline ends. The CDR3 spells CAISEGSNEKLFF. CDR3 in DNA: TGTGCCATCAGTGAGGGCTCTAATGAAAAACTGTTTTTT.

The CDR3: CASSPPLAGVYEQYF. Here the CDR3 DNA reads TGTGCCAGCAGCCCTCCCCTAGCGGGAGTTTACGAGCAGTACTTC. The chain has TRBV28 and TRBJ2-7, with TRBD2 matching 10 bases. Germline V gives CDR1 MDHEN, CDR2 SYDVKM. V lost 6 bases, J lost 4 bases, and 9 bases stayed unmatched. The CDR3 contains 15 residues.

This chain joins TRBV9 and TRBJ1-3, with D maybe TRBD1 (6 bases). Germline CDR1 and CDR2: SGDLS and YYNGEE. The CDR3 runs 18 residues. The V and J ends lost 0 bases and 0 bases respectively, with 16 bases between them. The DNA of the CDR3 is TGTGCCAGCAGCGTAGAGGGGGTTGGAGCGGTCTCTGGAAACACCATATATTTT. This translates into CASSVEGVGAVSGNTIYF.

This clone was seen a single time. This chain links TRBV11-2 with TRBJ2-6, with D possibly being TRBD1 (5 bases). V lost 5 bases and J 3 bases, leaving 8 bases between the germline ends. This CDR3 spans 14 amino acids. CDR1 is SGHAT and CDR2 is FQNNGV in the germline V gene. This CDR3 is CASSPQGGANVLTF. CDR3 DNA: TGTGCCAGCAGCCCCCAGGGTGGGGCCAACGTCCTGACTTTC. The variable domain in full, completed from reference TRBV11-2 and TRBJ2-6, reads EAGVAQSPRYKIIEKRQSVAFWCNPISGHATLYWYQQILGQGPKLLIQFQNNGVVDDSQLPKDRFSAERLKGVDSTLKIQPAKLEDSAVYLCASSPQGGANVLTFGAGSRLTVL.

V gene TRBV5-4 combines with J gene TRBJ1-5, with 7 bases fitting TRBD1. The CDR3 is made up of 17 amino acids. In germline, CDR1 is SGHNT, CDR2 YYREEE (reference sequence). V lost 3 bases and J lost 3; bases outside the gene matches: 12. The CDR3 here is CASSSGGQGNVNQPQHF. The CDR3 coding sequence is TGTGCCAGCAGCTCAGGGGGGCAGGGCAATGTCAATCAGCCCCAGCATTTT.

The genes are TRBV28 and TRBJ2-7; D is ambiguous. This CDR3 region has 15 residues. The V gene's germline CDR1 is MDHEN and CDR2 SYDVKM. Trimming took off 1 base at V and 2 bases at J, with 12 bases between the two ends. CDR3 sequence: CASSLSFYPPYEQYF. The CDR3 nucleotides are TGTGCCAGCAGTTTATCGTTCTACCCACCCTACGAGCAGTACTTC.